This TCR beta chain was captured in a study of regulatory T cells in long-lasting Graves disease. Study-wide findings and caveats: The study examined only peripheral blood, not thyroid tissue.

The sample holds a few counts of this clonotype. The antigen remains unidentified. According to the study, TCR beta libraries were built with iRepertoire HTBI primers and CDR3-region Arm-PCR. TCRdb passed the multiplex PCR reads through MiXCR, listing each CDR3 protein once. The sample yields about 610,000 distinct CDR3 sequences, 15% to 20% seen once. Germline CDR1 is DFQATT and CDR2 is SNEGSKA (reference sequence). The CDR3 spans 16 residues. The time point was: newly diagnosed GD, antithyroid drugs for less than 3 months. The TCR library was prepared using RNA isolated from PBMCs. As collected, the peripheral blood samples measured approximately 10 milliliters each and went into EDTA tubes. These data were also filed under a second study, of T cells in Graves' hyperthyroidism and ophthalmopathy.

This chain joins TRBV20-1 and TRBJ2-1; 8 nucleotides align to TRBD2. The clonotype comes from a man between 18 and 35 years old with Graves disease. The sequencing used peripheral blood mononuclear cells (PBMCs), collected at new diagnosis, from a patient treated with antithyroid drugs. This CDR3 reads CSAPIGGGRSYNEQFF. DNA for the CDR3: TGCAGCGCCCCAATTGGCGGGGGGAGGTCCTACAATGAGCAGTTCTTC.